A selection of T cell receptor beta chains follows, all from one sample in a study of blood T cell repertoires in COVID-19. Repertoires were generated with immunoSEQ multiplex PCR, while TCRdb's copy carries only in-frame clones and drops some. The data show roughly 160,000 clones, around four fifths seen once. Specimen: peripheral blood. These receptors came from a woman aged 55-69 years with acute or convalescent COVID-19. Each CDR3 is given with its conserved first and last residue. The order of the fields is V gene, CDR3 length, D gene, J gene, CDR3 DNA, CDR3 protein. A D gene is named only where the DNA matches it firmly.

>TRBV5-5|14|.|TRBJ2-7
TGTGCCAGCAGCTCGACAGGAAACCTACGGGAGCAGTACTTC
CASSSTGNLREQYF
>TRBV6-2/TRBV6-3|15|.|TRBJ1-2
TGTGCCAGCAGTTATACCGGACAGACTTCAGGGGGCTACACCTTC
CASSYTGQTSGGYTF
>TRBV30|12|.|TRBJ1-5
TGTGCCTGGAGCGATCCCAGGGGTTCCCAGCATTTT
CAWSDPRGSQHF
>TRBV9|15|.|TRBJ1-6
TGTGCCAGCAGCGTGAGCAGGGAAGGTAATTCACCCCTCCACTTT
CASSVSREGNSPLHF
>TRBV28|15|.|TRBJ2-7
TGTGCCAGCCGCTTGGAGTGGGGGGGCCGAAACGAGCAGTACTTC
CASRLEWGGRNEQYF
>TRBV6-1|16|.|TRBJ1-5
TGTGCCAGCAGTGAACAGATCGGACATATGGGGCAGCCCCAGCATTTT
CASSEQIGHMGQPQHF
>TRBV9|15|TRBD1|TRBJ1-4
TGTGCCAGCAGCGTCGGGACAGCCGCTAATGAAAAACTGTTTTTT
CASSVGTAANEKLFF
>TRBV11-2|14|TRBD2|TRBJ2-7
TGTGCCAGCAGCTTAGAGCGGGGGGCCTACGAGCAGTACTTC
CASSLERGAYEQYF
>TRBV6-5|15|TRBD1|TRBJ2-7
TGTGCCAGCAGTTACTCGACAGGGGGGTATTCCGAGCAGTACTTC
CASSYSTGGYSEQYF
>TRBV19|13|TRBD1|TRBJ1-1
TGTGCCAGTAGCCTACAGGGGCTACATGAAGCTTTCTTT
CASSLQGLHEAFF
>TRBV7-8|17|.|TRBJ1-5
TGTGCCAGCAGCTCCCGGCGGGGCAGGGTGGGCAATCAGCCCCAGCATTTT
CASSSRRGRVGNQPQHF
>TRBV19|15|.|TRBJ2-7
TGTGCCAGTAGTGTGGCAGACAGGTCCCCCTACGAGCAGTACTTC
CASSVADRSPYEQYF
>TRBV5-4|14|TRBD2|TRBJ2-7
TGTGCCAGCAGCTTGGTCGGGGGGTCCTACGAGCAGTACTTC
CASSLVGGSYEQYF
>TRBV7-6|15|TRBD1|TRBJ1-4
TGTGCCAGCAGCTTAGGGACAGGACTTAATGAAAAACTGTTTTTT
CASSLGTGLNEKLFF
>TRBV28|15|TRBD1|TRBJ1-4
TGTGCCAGCAGTTCTGGGGGACAGGGGGATGAAAAACTGTTTTTT
CASSSGGQGDEKLFF
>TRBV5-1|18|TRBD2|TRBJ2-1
TGCGCCAGCAGCTCGGGACTAGCGGGGGGGAGCTCCTACAATGAGCAGTTCTTC
CASSSGLAGGSSYNEQFF